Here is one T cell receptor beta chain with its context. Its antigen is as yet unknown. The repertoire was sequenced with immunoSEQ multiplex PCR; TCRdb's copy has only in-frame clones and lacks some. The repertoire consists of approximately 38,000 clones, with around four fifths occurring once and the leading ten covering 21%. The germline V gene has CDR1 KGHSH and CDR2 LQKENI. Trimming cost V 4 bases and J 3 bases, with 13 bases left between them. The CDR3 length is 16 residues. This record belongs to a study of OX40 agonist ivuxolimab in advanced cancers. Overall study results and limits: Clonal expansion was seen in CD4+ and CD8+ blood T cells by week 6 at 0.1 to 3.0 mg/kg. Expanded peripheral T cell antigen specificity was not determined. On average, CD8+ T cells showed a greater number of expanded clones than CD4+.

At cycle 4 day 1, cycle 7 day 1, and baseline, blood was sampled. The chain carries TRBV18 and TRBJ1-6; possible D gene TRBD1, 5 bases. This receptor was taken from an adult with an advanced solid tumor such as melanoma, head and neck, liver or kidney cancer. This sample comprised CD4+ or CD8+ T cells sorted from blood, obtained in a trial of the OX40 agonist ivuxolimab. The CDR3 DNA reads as TGTGCCAGCTCACGCTCAGACAGCGACTATAATTCACCCCTCCACTTT. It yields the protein CASSRSDSDYNSPLHF.